Listed here are 28 T cell receptor beta chains from one sample, sequenced in a study of control samples from healthy donors and cancer patients. Measured with immunoSEQ multiplex PCR; TCRdb has only the in-frame clones, and not every one. This repertoire shows about 140,000 clones, about nine tenths found once; its top ten account for approximately 8.6%. Sequencing input: blood. The source of these receptors is a young woman in good health.

The chain recombines TRBV2 with TRBJ2-4, with 14 positions matching TRBD2. This CDR3 is 15 amino acids long. CDR1 and CDR2 from the germline V gene are SNHLY and FYNNEI. V shed 8 bases, J shed 0 bases, and the junction held 0 bases outside the gene matches. The CDR3 sequence: CASGLAGGAKNIQYF. CDR3 sequence (DNA): TGTGCCAGCGGACTAGCGGGAGGAGCCAAAAACATTCAGTACTTC. The full variable domain, its missing parts supplied by reference TRBV2 and TRBJ2-4, is EPEVTQTPSHQVTQMGQEVILRCVPISNHLYFYWYRQILGQKVEFLVSFYNNEISEKSEIFDDQFSVERPDGSNFTLKIRSTKLEDSAMYFCASGLAGGAKNIQYFGAGTRLSVL.

This clone was seen only a few times. The chain uses TRBV7-3 and TRBJ1-1; no firm D call. V was shortened by 5 bases and J by 3 bases, with 10 bases between the two germline ends. Germline CDR1 is SGHTA and CDR2 is FQGTGA. This CDR3 comprises 13 residues. CDR3 nucleotides: TGTGCCAGCAGCATTACTGCCTACACTGAAGCTTTCTTT. Its translation is CASSITAYTEAFF.

The chain carries TRBV9 and TRBJ2-7; D is possibly TRBD2 (5 bases). CDR1 and CDR2 from the germline V gene are SGDLS and YYNGEE. This CDR3 has 16 amino acids. With 4 bases removed from V and 3 bases from J, the gap between germline ends came to 20 bases. The CDR3 spells CASSPQSEEVIYEQYF. The DNA of the CDR3 is TGTGCCAGCAGCCCTCAGAGTGAGGAGGTAATCTACGAGCAGTACTTC.

J is TRBJ2-3 and V is TRBV5-1; possibly TRBD2 for D (6 bases). Germline V CDR1 and CDR2: SGHRS, YFSETQ. The CDR3 is 15 amino acids. V was shortened by 4 bases and J by 0 bases, with 12 bases between the two germline ends. CDR3 nucleotide sequence: TGCGCCAGCAGCGGGGGGACTCGTAGCACAGATACGCAGTATTTT. Residues: CASSGGTRSTDTQYF.

V is TRBV19 and J is TRBJ2-1; 11 bases agree with TRBD2. Trimming at V came to 7 bases and at J to 3 bases, leaving 11 bases not matched to a gene. Germline V gives CDR1 LNHDA, CDR2 SQIVND (reference sequence). This CDR3 has 17 residues. The CDR3 is CASIGGAGTSGYNEQFF. For the CDR3, the DNA is TGTGCCAGTATTGGGGGGGCCGGGACTAGCGGCTACAATGAGCAGTTCTTC.

V usage is TRBV10-3 and J usage is TRBJ2-1; 11 bases align to TRBD1. This CDR3 contains 16 residues. Per the germline V gene, CDR1 is ENHRY and CDR2 is SYGVKD. V shed 0 bases and J 9 bases; nucleotides not matched to a gene: 7. The CDR3 DNA reads as TGTGCCATCAGTGAGTCCGTGGGGACAGGGGGACCTGAGCAGTTCTTC. Translated, it gives CAISESVGTGGPEQFF.

In its sample, this clone was seen a few times. This chain connects TRBV6-4 to TRBJ2-2; TRBD2 aligns across 8 bases. The ends lost 3 bases at V and 7 bases at J; junction bases unmatched: 7. This CDR3 is 15 amino acids long. Germline V gene data show CDR1 as MRHNA and CDR2 as SNTAGT. CDR3 sequence reads: CASSEASGSIGELFF. The CDR3 coding sequence is TGTGCCAGCAGTGAGGCGAGCGGGAGTATCGGGGAGCTGTTTTTT.

The V call is TRBV28, the J call TRBJ2-5, with D perhaps TRBD1 (6 bases). The CDR3 consists of 12 residues. Trimming pared 6 bases from V and 3 bases from J, leaving 8 bases between. Germline lookup yields CDR1 MDHEN and CDR2 SYDVKM. Here the CDR3 DNA reads TGTGCCAGCAGCCCAGGGGAAGAGACCCAGTACTTC. Amino acids: CASSPGEETQYF.

J is TRBJ1-1 and V is TRBV6-1; D remains unclear. The V end was cut by 7 bases, the J end by 2 bases, with 11 bases between. The CDR3 length is 13 residues. Germline V gene lookup returns CDR1 MNHNS and CDR2 SASEGT. CDR3 DNA sequence: TGTGCCAGCATCGGACGGTTTAACACTGAAGCTTTCTTT. Amino acid sequence: CASIGRFNTEAFF.

The CDR3 region is CASSERWDQPQHF. DNA of the CDR3: TGTGCCAGCAGTGAACGATGGGACCAGCCCCAGCATTTT. The chain joins TRBV6-1 to TRBJ1-5; D perhaps matches TRBD1 (5 bases). The germline gives CDR1 MNHNS, CDR2 SASEGT. CDR3 size: 13 residues. V lost 2 bases and J 7 bases, leaving 9 bases between the germline ends.

The chain couples TRBV7-2 to TRBJ2-1; 7 nucleotides line up with TRBD2. The CDR3 spans 15 residues. After removal of 4 bases from V and 0 bases from J, the junction contained 3 bases not matched to a gene. Germline CDR1 is SGHTA and CDR2 is FQGNSA. CDR3 amino acids: CASSSSGNSYNEQFF. The CDR3 bases are TGTGCCAGCAGCTCTAGCGGTAACTCCTACAATGAGCAGTTCTTC.

The chain recombines TRBV6-5 with TRBJ2-7; TRBD1 might be the D (6 bases). The CDR3 is 12 residues long. Looked up from germline, CDR1 is MNHEY and CDR2 is SVGAGI. Trimming took off 10 bases at V and 4 bases at J, with 14 bases between the two ends. The CDR3 nucleotides read TGTGCCACCCAGGGACATCAATACGAGCAGTACTTC. Its protein is CATQGHQYEQYF.

J is TRBJ1-2 and V is TRBV30, with 11 bases fitting TRBD1. V was pared by 5 bases and J by 2 bases, with 1 base of the junction left unmatched. The CDR3 runs 13 residues. Germline lookup yields CDR1 GTSNPN and CDR2 SVGIG (reference sequence). The CDR3 loop reads CAWGQGANYGYTF. In nucleotides, the CDR3 is TGTGCCTGGGGACAGGGGGCGAACTATGGCTACACCTTC.

The V and J genes are TRBV19 and TRBJ2-3, with unresolved D. Germline V gives CDR1 LNHDA, CDR2 SQIVND (reference sequence). The length of the CDR3 is 14 residues. V gave up 1 base and J gave up 2 bases, with 7 bases separating them. The CDR3 DNA follows: TGTGCCAGTAGTATAGCCGCTGACACAGATACGCAGTATTTT. Its protein is CASSIAADTDTQYF.

This clone was recorded only once. The rearrangement uses TRBV30 and TRBJ1-2; D might be TRBD1 (5 bases). The CDR3 spans 13 residues. CDR1 GTSNPN and CDR2 SVGIG come from the germline V gene (reference sequence). The ends were cut back, 0 bases at V and 7 bases at J, with 12 bases in the middle. For the CDR3, the DNA is TGTGCCTGGAGTGTCGGCAGGGTCGCTGGCTACACCTTC. It codes for CAWSVGRVAGYTF.

The chain links TRBV18 to TRBJ1-1; D might be TRBD1 (5 bases). The CDR3 totals 14 residues. From germline, CDR1 is KGHSH and CDR2 LQKENI. Trimming took off 3 bases at V and 6 bases at J, with 14 bases between the two ends. Here the CDR3 DNA reads TGTGCCAGCTCACCCAGCAGGGTAGGTTCTGAAGCTTTCTTT. Amino acids: CASSPSRVGSEAFF.

CDR3 in DNA: TGTGCCAGCAGCTTAGATCAGGGAGAGAACTACGAGCAGTACTTC. Translating it yields CASSLDQGENYEQYF. The gene calls are TRBV11-2 and TRBJ2-7; D may be TRBD1 or TRBD2 (5 bases each). V lost 0 bases and J 3 bases, leaving 12 bases between the germline ends. CDR1 and CDR2 (germline): SGHAT, FQNNGV. This CDR3 has 15 amino acids.

This clone was observed once. The gene calls are TRBV7-9 and TRBJ1-2; no clear D gene. Trimming removed 7 bases at V and 4 bases at J, with 16 bases between. This CDR3 comprises 14 residues. CDR1 SEHNR and CDR2 FQNEAQ come from the germline V gene (reference sequence). The CDR3 is CASTPAGFSYGYTF. The CDR3 DNA is TGTGCCAGCACCCCAGCGGGGTTTAGCTATGGCTACACCTTC.

J is TRBJ1-3 and V is TRBV10-3; D unresolved. Germline V gives CDR1 ENHRY, CDR2 SYGVKD. Deletions cut 2 bases from V and 0 bases from J, with 11 bases between. The CDR3 is 16 residues long. CDR3 sequence (DNA): TGTGCCATCAGTGAGCCAAGGACCGTCTCTGGAAACACCATATATTTT. Protein product: CAISEPRTVSGNTIYF.

The V gene is TRBV2, the J gene TRBJ2-1; D remains unclear. This CDR3 has 13 residues. Germline CDR1 is SNHLY and CDR2 is FYNNEI. V was clipped by 4 bases and J by 6 bases, with 10 bases between them. CDR3 loop: CASSVQVVNEQFF. The CDR3 bases are TGTGCCAGCAGTGTTCAAGTTGTCAATGAGCAGTTCTTC.

V gene TRBV11-2 combines with J gene TRBJ1-1; D unresolved. The germline CDR1 and CDR2 sequences are SGHAT and FQNNGV. The CDR3 contains 16 residues. The V end lost 1 base, the J end lost 4 bases, and 16 bases lay between the germline ends. CDR3 loop: CASSLGRRRELTEAFF. The CDR3 nucleotides read TGTGCCAGCAGCTTAGGACGGCGGAGAGAACTCACTGAAGCTTTCTTT.

The chain combines TRBV2 with TRBJ2-7; 12 bases agree with TRBD2. Germline trimming cut 7 bases from V and 7 bases from J; bases unmatched to any gene: 8. The germline CDR1 and CDR2 sequences are SNHLY and FYNNEI. The CDR3 is made up of 14 amino acids. In DNA, the CDR3 is TGTGCCAGCACCCGACTAGCGGGAGTAGGGGAGCAGTACTTC. It is translated as CASTRLAGVGEQYF.

The rearrangement uses TRBV24-1 and TRBJ1-1; 9 bases fit TRBD1. Looked up from germline, CDR1 is KGHDR and CDR2 is SFDVKD. V gave up 2 bases and J gave up 2 bases; unmatched junction bases: 2. The CDR3 runs to 15 residues. CDR3 amino acids: CATSDSDRGNTEAFF. CDR3 coding DNA: TGTGCCACCAGTGATTCGGACAGGGGAAACACTGAAGCTTTCTTT.

The chain employs TRBV10-3 and TRBJ1-1; possible D gene TRBD1, 5 bases. CDR1 and CDR2 (germline): ENHRY, SYGVKD. The CDR3 covers 13 residues. V was shortened by 5 bases and J by 4 bases, with 11 bases between the two germline ends. The CDR3 protein is CAISPGSGTEAFF. The CDR3, as DNA: TGTGCCATCAGTCCAGGGTCGGGCACTGAAGCTTTCTTT.

The chain links TRBV28 to TRBJ2-3; 8 nucleotides match TRBD2. The CDR3 sequence is 16 residues long. The V gene end was trimmed by 1 base and the J gene end by 4 bases; junction bases not matched to a gene: 7. The germline CDR1 and CDR2 sequences are MDHEN and SYDVKM. The CDR3 sequence is CASSLSAGGGADTQYF. Here the CDR3 DNA reads TGTGCCAGCAGTTTATCGGCGGGAGGTGGGGCAGATACGCAGTATTTT.

The V and J genes are TRBV30 and TRBJ2-7, with 10 nucleotides matching TRBD2. Germline trimming cut 5 bases from V and 5 bases from J; bases unmatched to any gene: 9. This CDR3 comprises 14 residues. CDR1 and CDR2 (germline): GTSNPN, SVGIG (reference sequence). The CDR3 DNA reads as TGTGCCTGGGTCGGGACTAGCGTTCTGAACGAGCAGTACTTC. Its protein product is CAWVGTSVLNEQYF.

V gene TRBV6-1 combines with J gene TRBJ1-2; D perhaps matches TRBD1 (6 bases). Germline CDR1 is MNHNS and CDR2 is SASEGT. The V end lost 1 base, the J end lost 3 bases, and 9 bases lay between the germline ends. The CDR3 contains 14 residues. The DNA of the CDR3 is TGTGCCAGCAGTGAAGGGACAGTTGACTATGGCTACACCTTC. Protein product: CASSEGTVDYGYTF.

The genes are TRBV30 and TRBJ1-4; D uncertain. Trimming stripped 2 bases from V and 14 bases from J, with 18 bases between. Germline-derived CDR1 and CDR2 are GTSNPN and SVGIG (reference sequence). The CDR3 spans 13 residues. CDR3: CAWSSGSRIGLFF. As DNA, the CDR3 is TGTGCCTGGAGTTCCGGGAGTCGAATAGGGCTGTTTTTT.